The 5 T cell receptor beta chains given below trace back to one sample, sequenced in a study of neurological immune-mediated disorders. A single record per CDR3 protein comes from TCRdb applying MiXCR to the 5' RACE reads. The data contain about 31,000 distinct CDR3 sequences, more than 4% of them singletons. Sequencing used CD4+ T cells from blood. The receptors here all came from a woman between 40 and 55 years old in good health.

This clonotype appeared many times. The chain combines TRBV20-1 with TRBJ2-3; D not resolved. The ends were cut back, 7 bases at V and 1 base at J, with 12 bases in the middle. The germline V gene has CDR1 DFQATT and CDR2 SNEGSKA (reference sequence). The CDR3 loop spans 13 amino acids. The CDR3: CSVRDSRTDTQYF. CDR3 coding DNA: TGCAGTGTGAGAGATTCCCGCACAGATACGCAGTATTTT.

This clonotype was counted at least ten times. V gene TRBV7-9 combines with J gene TRBJ2-1; no clear D gene. This CDR3 is 12 amino acids long. V was shortened by 2 bases and J by 4 bases, with 3 bases between the two germline ends. Germline assignment: CDR1 SEHNR and CDR2 FQNEAQ (reference sequence). Written as DNA, the CDR3 is TGTGCCAGCAGCTTATATTACAATGAGCAGTTCTTC. Its protein is CASSLYYNEQFF.

This clonotype was recorded many times. The genes are TRBV5-1 and TRBJ1-2, with D uncertain. CDR1 SGHRS and CDR2 YFSETQ come from the germline V gene. The CDR3 totals 16 residues. V was trimmed by 0 bases and J by 2 bases, leaving 14 bases between them. The CDR3 DNA reads TGCGCCAGCAGCTTGGTGGTTCAGATCACAAACTATGGCTACACCTTC. This translates into CASSLVVQITNYGYTF.

V and J are TRBV30 and TRBJ2-3; D perhaps matches TRBD2 (6 bases). V lost 2 bases to trimming and J lost 1 base, with 13 bases between them. Germline V gives CDR1 GTSNPN, CDR2 SVGIG (reference sequence). The CDR3 contains 15 residues. In nucleotides, the CDR3 is TGTGCCTGGAGTATAGTGGGAGGACGCACAGATACGCAGTATTTT. Protein sequence: CAWSIVGGRTDTQYF.

Comments on this clonotype: With a much larger clone just one base away, this may be a read error. The chain couples TRBV20-1 to TRBJ2-5; tentatively, D is TRBD1 (6 bases). The CDR3 has 13 amino acids. Looked up from germline, CDR1 is DFQATT and CDR2 is SNEGSKA (reference sequence). The CDR3 nucleotides are TGCATTGCGTCCGGGACACAACAAGAGACCCAGTACTTC. Residues: CIASGTQQETQYF.